These 31 T cell receptor beta chains originate from one sample sequenced in a study of metastatic and nonmetastatic thyroid tumors. Among the patients, none had received any treatment before thyroid surgery. TCRdb redid the clone calls on the PCR reads using MiXCR. This sample has about 41,000 clones, with 20% to 25% found just once. Material: tumor tissue. These receptors were collected from a female donor with papillary thyroid cancer or a benign thyroid nodule (not recorded which). Some clones in this sample may be carry-over from other donors' samples.

V usage is TRBV6-1 and J usage is TRBJ1-1; possibly TRBD1 for D (6 bases). The germline V gene encodes CDR1 MNHNS and CDR2 SASEGT. The V end lost 6 bases, the J end lost 6 bases, and 14 bases lay between the germline ends. The CDR3 extends over 13 amino acids. The CDR3, as DNA: TGTGCCAGCAGCCTCGACAGGTTAGCTGAAGCTTTCTTT. This encodes CASSLDRLAEAFF.

This sequence joins TRBV6-1 and TRBJ1-2, with a tentative D call TRBD1 (6 bases). The ends were cut back, 6 bases at V and 8 bases at J, with 16 bases in the middle. From germline, CDR1 is MNHNS and CDR2 SASEGT. The length of the CDR3 is 13 residues. CDR3 loop: CASSPYAGVGYTF. DNA of the CDR3: TGTGCCAGCAGCCCTTACGCAGGGGTGGGCTACACCTTC.

V and J are TRBV20-1 and TRBJ2-3, with D possibly matching TRBD2 (6 bases). CDR3 length equals 15 residues. In germline, CDR1 is DFQATT, CDR2 SNEGSKA (reference sequence). V dropped 0 bases and J dropped 6 bases, with 16 bases sitting between them. CDR3 bases: TGCAGTGCTAGAGATCGTTACGGGAGCCTTGATACGCAGTATTTT. Residues: CSARDRYGSLDTQYF.

This clone has at least ten counts. The chain joins TRBV6-1 to TRBJ1-1; TRBD1 agrees at 8 bases. There are 12 residues in the CDR3. CDR1 and CDR2 (germline): MNHNS, SASEGT. Trimming took 3 bases from V and 10 from J; bases not matched to a gene: 4. The chain's CDR3 is CASSDRTGRAFF. The CDR3 bases are TGTGCCAGCAGTGACCGGACAGGGCGAGCTTTCTTT.

This clone has at least ten counts. The chain joins TRBV28 to TRBJ2-3; 11 nucleotides agree with TRBD1. The CDR3 runs 15 residues. Germline V gene lookup returns CDR1 MDHEN and CDR2 SYDVKM. The V and J ends lost 5 bases and 5 bases, in that order; junction bases with no gene match: 6. CDR3 sequence: CASSLPGQGVDTQYF. The CDR3 DNA reads as TGTGCCAGCAGTCTCCCGGGACAGGGGGTAGATACGCAGTATTTT. The variable domain in full, with the rest retrieved from reference TRBV28 and TRBJ2-3, is DVKVTQSSRYLVKRTGEKVFLECVQDMDHENMFWYRQDPGLGLRLIYFSYDVKMKEKGDIPEGYSVSREKKERFSLILESASTNQTSMYLCASSLPGQGVDTQYFGPGTRLTVL.

In DNA form, the CDR3 reads TGTGCCAGCAGTCAAACAGGGTCCTACCTCCTCAATGAGCAGTTCTTC. Residues: CASSQTGSYLLNEQFF. The chain recombines TRBV6-1 with TRBJ2-1, with a weak D call TRBD1 (6 bases). V was trimmed by 5 bases and J by 6 bases, leaving 20 bases between them. Germline V gene sequence: CDR1 MNHNS, CDR2 SASEGT. This CDR3 comprises 16 residues.

This clone has a count of ten or more. This sample includes further DNA sequences coding for the same CDR3. The J gene is TRBJ2-2, the V gene TRBV6-1; TRBD2 matches 7 bases. The CDR3 sequence is 16 residues long. Unmatched junction bases numbered 13, after V lost 5 bases and J lost 7 bases. Germline CDR1 MNHNS, CDR2 SASEGT. CDR3 residues: CASSTRPGEGSGELFF. The CDR3 nucleotides read TGTGCCAGCAGTACCCGGCCTGGGGAGGGCAGCGGGGAGCTGTTTTTT.

This clone appeared a few times. V gene TRBV18 combines with J gene TRBJ2-7, with D possibly TRBD2 on 6 matching bases. Germline V gives CDR1 KGHSH, CDR2 LQKENI. CDR3 size: 15 residues. Trimming stripped 3 bases from V and 7 bases from J, with 19 bases between. CDR3 protein: CASSPRDAVVWEQYF. The CDR3 DNA reads as TGTGCCAGCTCACCGCGGGACGCTGTGGTGTGGGAGCAGTACTTC.

This clone has at least ten counts. J is TRBJ2-7 and V is TRBV5-1; 10 nucleotides agree with TRBD2. With 0 bases clipped from V and 3 bases from J, the junction kept 3 bases outside the gene matches. Germline loops: CDR1 SGHRS, CDR2 YFSETQ. CDR3 length: 15 residues. The CDR3 here is CASSLASGGGYEQYF. CDR3 sequence (DNA): TGCGCCAGCAGCTTGGCTAGCGGGGGTGGCTACGAGCAGTACTTC.

This clone came up a few times. V gene TRBV28 combines with J gene TRBJ2-7; TRBD2 matches at 7 bases. The CDR3 is 15 residues long. Unmatched junction bases numbered 8, after V lost 6 bases and J lost 0 bases. Germline values: CDR1 MDHEN, CDR2 SYDVKM. CDR3 sequence reads: CASRERGSLSYEQYF. The CDR3 nucleotides are TGTGCCAGCAGGGAACGCGGGAGCCTCTCCTACGAGCAGTACTTC.

This clone was recorded at least ten times. This rearrangement joins TRBV10-2 to TRBJ1-5; unclear D gene. The CDR3 consists of 14 residues. The germline CDR1 and CDR2 sequences are WSHSY and SAAADI. The V end lost 3 bases, the J end lost 0 bases, and 6 bases lay between the germline ends. CDR3 region: CASSDSDSNQPQHF. As DNA, the CDR3 is TGCGCCAGCAGTGACAGCGATAGCAATCAGCCCCAGCATTTT.

This clone was counted at least ten times. The V and J genes are TRBV4-3 and TRBJ2-7, with 7 nucleotides matching TRBD1. After removal of 1 base from V and 3 bases from J, the junction contained 3 bases not matched to a gene. CDR3 length equals 14 residues. Germline V gene lookup returns CDR1 LGHNA and CDR2 YSLEER. CDR3 amino acids: CASSQGRQGYEQYF. CDR3 DNA: TGCGCCAGCAGCCAAGGTCGACAGGGCTACGAGCAGTACTTC.

By share, this clone counts as medium-sized. This chain connects TRBV6-1 to TRBJ2-7; D possibly corresponds to TRBD1 (5 bases). Germline V lookup: CDR1 MNHNS, CDR2 SASEGT. V lost 6 bases and J 2 bases, leaving 14 bases between the germline ends. This CDR3 has 14 amino acids. The CDR3 coding sequence is TGTGCCAGCAGAGACAGAATCAGTACCTACGAGCAGTACTTC. It is translated as CASRDRISTYEQYF.

This clone occurred many times. This chain uses TRBV19 with TRBJ1-5, with a weak D call TRBD1 (5 bases). The CDR3 has 15 amino acids. V lost 5 bases and J 5 bases, leaving 16 bases between the germline ends. Germline lookup yields CDR1 LNHDA and CDR2 SQIVND (reference sequence). CDR3 residues: CASSGGGEAHQPQHF. DNA for the CDR3: TGTGCCAGTAGTGGGGGGGGGGAGGCCCATCAGCCCCAGCATTTT.

CDR3 loop: CAGNLGQGGYGYTF. The CDR3 nucleotides read TGTGCCGGCAACCTTGGACAGGGCGGCTATGGCTACACCTTC. The chain combines TRBV6-1 with TRBJ1-2, with TRBD1 matching 8 bases. V lost 11 bases and J lost 4; bases outside the gene matches: 12. The CDR3 totals 14 residues. Germline V gene data show CDR1 as MNHNS and CDR2 as SASEGT.

This clone turned up a few times. The rearrangement links TRBV24-1 to TRBJ1-6; the D is unclear. This CDR3 comprises 20 residues. The ends were cut back, 4 bases at V and 5 bases at J, with 26 bases in the middle. Germline assignment: CDR1 KGHDR and CDR2 SFDVKD. CDR3 coding DNA: TGTGCCACCAGTGACCGTTACCACGCTGAAATCCCATCCAATAATTCACCCCTCCACTTT. This translates into CATSDRYHAEIPSNNSPLHF.

This clone showed up many times. The chain couples TRBV28 to TRBJ1-2, with 10 bases identical to TRBD1. CDR3 length: 14 amino acids. Germline values: CDR1 MDHEN, CDR2 SYDVKM. With V trimmed by 5 bases and J by 8 bases, 8 bases remained unmatched. Here the CDR3 reads CASSPQTGGLGYTF. The CDR3 nucleotides read TGTGCCAGCAGTCCACAGACAGGGGGCCTAGGCTACACCTTC.

Many counts were recorded for this clone. This chain links TRBV27 with TRBJ2-5; the match to TRBD2 covers 11 bases. Looked up from germline, CDR1 is MNHEY and CDR2 is SMNVEV (reference sequence). This CDR3 spans 17 amino acids. V lost 5 bases and J lost 1; bases outside the gene matches: 9. As DNA, the CDR3 is TGTGCCAGCAGTACCCGACTAGCGGGACCCCTCCAAGAGACCCAGTACTTC. Its protein is CASSTRLAGPLQETQYF.

The chain carries TRBV20-1 and TRBJ2-7; the match to TRBD2 covers 8 bases. In germline, CDR1 is DFQATT, CDR2 SNEGSKA (reference sequence). After removal of 5 bases from V and 4 bases from J, the junction contained 7 bases not matched to a gene. This CDR3 contains 13 residues. The CDR3 nucleotides read TGCAGTGCTCTAGCGGGTGCCACGTACGAGCAGTACTTC. It encodes CSALAGATYEQYF.

Note on this clone: One junction end disagrees with the germline gene, perhaps due to a read error. This chain joins TRBV24-1 and TRBJ1-5; D is unclear. Germline values: CDR1 KGHDR, CDR2 SFDVKD. The CDR3 runs 13 residues. CDR3 loop: CAATWNRNQPQHF. The CDR3 coding sequence is TGTGCCGCCACCTGGAACCGAAATCAGCCACAGCATTTT.

The V gene is TRBV6-1, the J gene TRBJ1-3; no firm D call. The V gene lost 8 bases and the J gene lost 3 bases, with 14 bases spanning the gap. The CDR3 consists of 14 residues. In germline, CDR1 is MNHNS, CDR2 SASEGT. CDR3 residues: CASSAVGVGNTIYF. CDR3 bases: TGTGCCAGCTCCGCAGTCGGGGTTGGAAACACCATATATTTT.

Of note for this clone: This may arise from a read error, as a much more abundant clone is one base away. The chain couples TRBV10-2 to TRBJ2-2; the D is unclear. V shed 6 bases and J shed 7 bases, with 12 bases lying between them. This CDR3 has 13 amino acids. Germline loops: CDR1 WSHSY, CDR2 SAAADI. The CDR3 DNA is TGCGCCAGCAGGGCATGGGTCCTCGGGGAGCTGTTTTTT. This gives the protein CASRAWVLGELFF.

There are a few counts of this clone. The chain is built from TRBV10-3 and TRBJ1-6; D is perhaps TRBD1 (6 bases). V was shortened by 11 bases and J by 5 bases, with 16 bases between the two germline ends. Looked up from germline, CDR1 is ENHRY and CDR2 is SYGVKD. This CDR3 comprises 14 residues. DNA for the CDR3: TGTGCCCATGGGACCGGACAGAATAATTCACCCCTCCACTTT. It codes for CAHGTGQNNSPLHF.

The sample holds many counts of this clone. This chain connects TRBV2 to TRBJ1-4; perhaps TRBD1 as D (5 bases). The CDR3 consists of 14 residues. Germline V gives CDR1 SNHLY, CDR2 FYNNEI. With 6 bases removed from V and 5 bases from J, the gap between germline ends came to 13 bases. The CDR3 sequence is CASRTTAQNEKLFF. For the CDR3, the DNA is TGTGCCAGCAGAACGACAGCCCAGAATGAAAAACTGTTTTTT.

The chain recombines TRBV5-6 with TRBJ2-5; D might be TRBD2 (6 bases). Germline V gives CDR1 SGHDT, CDR2 YYEEEE. The length of the CDR3 is 13 residues. V was clipped by 2 bases and J by 3 bases, with 8 bases between them. CDR3 coding DNA: TGTGCCAGCAGCTTACCTAGCGAAGAGACCCAGTACTTC. Its protein product is CASSLPSEETQYF.

This clone showed up just a few times. CDR3 sequence reads: CASSGPKEQYF. The CDR3 DNA sequence: TGTGCCAGCAGTGGGCCCAAAGAGCAGTACTTC. The chain carries TRBV2 and TRBJ2-7; D uncertain. This CDR3 has 11 residues. V was shortened by 4 bases and J by 7 bases, with 8 bases between the two germline ends. CDR1 SNHLY and CDR2 FYNNEI come from the germline V gene.

This clone has a handful of counts. The chain recombines TRBV11-3 with TRBJ2-7, with D maybe TRBD1 (5 bases). The V gene's germline CDR1 is SGHNT and CDR2 YENEEA. The CDR3 loop spans 12 amino acids. V was pared by 6 bases and J by 4 bases, with 10 bases between. CDR3 DNA: TGTGCCAGCAGACAAGACAGTTACGAGCAGTACTTC. This codes for CASRQDSYEQYF.

This clone was detected many times. J is TRBJ2-1 and V is TRBV5-8, with 7 bases that match TRBD1. Per germline, CDR1 SGHTS and CDR2 YDEGEE. The V and J ends lost 0 bases and 8 bases, in that order; junction bases with no gene match: 8. The CDR3 totals 15 residues. The CDR3 spells CASSLGTGASDEQFF. The CDR3 DNA is TGTGCCAGCAGCTTGGGAACAGGGGCGTCCGATGAGCAGTTCTTC.

Many counts were recorded for this clone. The chain has TRBV20-1 and TRBJ2-5; no clear D gene. The germline V gene has CDR1 DFQATT and CDR2 SNEGSKA (reference sequence). The V end lost 1 base, the J end lost 5 bases, and 17 bases lay between the germline ends. The CDR3 is 15 residues long. The CDR3 region is CSARVPRQDAETQYF. The DNA for the CDR3 is TGCAGTGCTAGAGTTCCCCGGCAAGATGCGGAGACCCAGTACTTC.

The J gene is TRBJ2-3, the V gene TRBV20-1; 13 bases align to TRBD2. There are 13 residues in the CDR3. Unmatched junction bases numbered 1, after V lost 6 bases and J lost 4 bases. Germline V gene data show CDR1 as DFQATT and CDR2 as SNEGSKA (reference sequence). The CDR3 sequence is CSAGLAGADTQYF. The CDR3 coding sequence is TGCAGTGCCGGACTAGCGGGAGCAGATACGCAGTATTTT.

The J gene is TRBJ1-6, the V gene TRBV14, with TRBD1 identical over 8 bases. V shed 10 bases, J shed 6 bases, and the junction held 8 bases outside the gene matches. Germline V lookup: CDR1 SGHDN, CDR2 FVKESK. This CDR3 contains 14 residues. In nucleotides, the CDR3 is TGTGCCATCAGAAAGACAGGGGCTAATTCACCCCTCCACTTT. Its translation is CAIRKTGANSPLHF.